Listed below are T cell receptor beta chains from one sample, sequenced in a study of cytomegalovirus exposure and HLA in healthy donors. TCRdb keeps only in-frame clones here, not all; method: immunoSEQ multiplex PCR. Of 150,000 to 200,000 clones listed, 65% to 80% were seen once; the top ten hold about 3%. The specimen was PBMCs. These receptors were obtained from a woman between 50 and 59 years old in good health and CMV-seropositive. The CDR3 runs from the conserved cysteine through the conserved F or W. D genes are given only for firm matches. The listing skips clone size in some rows; elsewhere it reads once, few, many or a size class.

cdr3_aa cdr3_nt v_call clone_size d_call j_call
CASSSNRDRGWNTIYF TGTGCCAGCAGTTCGAACCGAGACAGGGGATGGAACACCATATATTTT TRBV2 NA TRBD1 TRBJ1-3
CASSRQGSYEQYF TGTGCCAGCAGTCGACAGGGTAGCTACGAGCAGTACTTC TRBV27 NA TRBD1 TRBJ2-7
CASSLWGQGKETQYF TGTGCCAGCAGTTTATGGGGACAGGGGAAAGAGACCCAGTACTTC TRBV28 few TRBD1 TRBJ2-5
CASSFGANEKLFF TGTGCCAGCAGTTTTGGGGCGAATGAAAAACTGTTTTTT TRBV11-1 NA NA TRBJ1-4
CASSYSNGGTDTQYF TGTGCCAGCAGTTACTCGAATGGAGGCACAGATACGCAGTATTTT TRBV6-5 NA NA TRBJ2-3
CASSLVRGAYNEQFF TGTGCCAGCAGCTTAGTGCGGGGGGCATACAATGAGCAGTTCTTC TRBV5-5 NA TRBD2 TRBJ2-1
CASSLVLGETEAFF TGCGCCAGCAGCTTGGTCTTAGGAGAAACTGAAGCTTTCTTT TRBV5-1 few NA TRBJ1-1
CASSLLAVREQYF TGTGCCAGCAGCTTACTAGCCGTCCGCGAGCAGTACTTC TRBV7-9 NA NA TRBJ2-7
CASSAGDRGETQYF TGTGCCAGCAGCGCGGGGGACAGGGGTGAGACCCAGTACTTC TRBV9 NA TRBD1 TRBJ2-5
CATSRGAGRTFYGYTF TGTGCCACCAGCAGAGGGGCGGGACGAACCTTCTATGGCTACACCTTC TRBV15 NA NA TRBJ1-2
CASSQDRGGGSGNTISRNTIYF TGCGCCAGCAGCCAAGATCGGGGAGGCGGCTCTGGAAACACCATATCTCGAAACACCATATATTTT TRBV4-1 NA NA TRBJ1-3
CASSSWDSRNQPQHF TGTGCCAGCAGTAGCTGGGACAGCCGCAATCAGCCCCAGCATTTT TRBV6-5 NA TRBD1 TRBJ1-5
CASGLTVGTRAYEQYF TGTGCTAGTGGTTTGACGGTGGGGACTCGTGCCTACGAGCAGTACTTC TRBV12-5 NA NA TRBJ2-7
CASSDYSNEQFF TGTGCCAGCAGTGATTACTCCAATGAGCAGTTCTTC TRBV25-1 NA NA TRBJ2-1
CASSFSGSNEQFF TGTGCCAGCAGTTTTAGCGGAAGCAATGAGCAGTTCTTC TRBV27 NA NA TRBJ2-1
CASSFGDTFYGGYTF TGTGCCAGCAGCTTTGGGGACACTTTCTACGGCGGCTACACCTTC TRBV7-9 NA NA TRBJ1-2
CASSAEGYGYTF TGTGCCAGCAGTGCGGAGGGGTATGGCTACACCTTC TRBV6-1 NA NA TRBJ1-2
CASSLKGVYNEQFF TGTGCCAGCAGCTTAAAGGGGGTCTACAATGAGCAGTTCTTC TRBV7-2 NA NA TRBJ2-1
CASSYSQSGGAWYF TGTGCCAGCAGTTACTCACAGAGCGGGGGGGCCTGGTATTTT TRBV6-6 once TRBD2 TRBJ2-3
CASSARLAGTLTDTQYF TGTGCCAGCAGCGCAAGACTAGCGGGGACTCTCACAGATACGCAGTATTTT TRBV7-9 NA TRBD2 TRBJ2-3
CASSLRGGQVLYEQYF TGTGCCAGCAGCTTAAGGGGTGGACAGGTCCTTTACGAGCAGTACTTC TRBV7-8 NA TRBD1 TRBJ2-7
CASSPLTVLNTEAFF TGTGCCAGTAGTCCCTTGACAGTCCTGAACACTGAAGCTTTCTTT TRBV19 few NA TRBJ1-1
CASSERGGASRELFF TGTGCCAGCAGTGAAAGAGGGGGCGCAAGCCGGGAGCTGTTTTTT TRBV2 NA TRBD1 TRBJ2-2
CASSLDWASTDTQYF TGTGCCAGCAGCTTAGACTGGGCGAGCACCGATACGCAGTATTTT TRBV7-9 NA NA TRBJ2-3
CASSSRTGLNQPQHF TGTGCCAGCAGCTCGCGGACAGGGCTAAATCAGCCCCAGCATTTT TRBV14 NA TRBD1 TRBJ1-5
CASSQGYEAFF TGTGCCAGCTCTCAGGGCTATGAAGCTTTCTTT TRBV18 NA NA TRBJ1-1
CASNPGQGDEQLF TGTGCCAGCAACCCCGGACAGGGCGATGAGCAGCTCTTC TRBV5-4 NA TRBD1 TRBJ2-1
CASSSFGDTEAFF TGTGCCAGCAGCAGCTTCGGGGACACTGAAGCTTTCTTT TRBV11-3 NA NA TRBJ1-1
CASSLGQSTNEKLFF TGTGCCAGCAGCTTAGGACAGTCAACTAATGAAAAACTGTTTTTT TRBV11-2 NA NA TRBJ1-4
CSAKAVETQYF TGCAGTGCCAAGGCGGTGGAGACCCAGTACTTC TRBV20-1 NA NA TRBJ2-5
CASSLTTSGEQYF TGTGCCAGCAGCTTAACAACTAGCGGGGAGCAGTACTTC TRBV7-3 NA TRBD2 TRBJ2-7
CASSQVGTSGAFF TGTGCCAGCAGCCAAGTGGGGACATCGGGGGCTTTCTTT TRBV14 NA NA TRBJ1-1
CASSQTPGQGPNEKLFF TGCGCCAGCAGCCAAACGCCGGGACAGGGTCCTAATGAAAAACTGTTTTTT TRBV4-1 NA TRBD1 TRBJ1-4
CASSRTGGVTEAFF TGTGCCAGTAGTAGAACAGGGGGGGTTACTGAAGCTTTCTTT TRBV19 NA TRBD1 TRBJ1-1
CASSEAIVLGQASNTIYF TGTGCCAGCAGTGAAGCGATTGTCCTAGGACAGGCTTCCAACACCATATATTTT TRBV6-1 NA TRBD1 TRBJ1-3
CASVAQGASGELFF TGTGCCAGCGTGGCACAGGGGGCGTCCGGGGAGCTGTTTTTT TRBV2 once TRBD1 TRBJ2-2
CASSSQPGQGMSYTF TGTGCCAGCAGCTCTCAGCCGGGACAGGGAATGAGCTACACCTTC TRBV9 few TRBD1 TRBJ1-2
CASSQTDRNLLETQYF TGCGCCAGCAGCCAAACAGACAGAAATCTATTGGAGACCCAGTACTTC TRBV4-1 NA NA TRBJ2-5
CASSVGGGDTQYF TGTGCCAGCAGCGTGGGAGGAGGAGATACGCAGTATTTT TRBV9 NA NA TRBJ2-3
CASSLLQGEGYTF TGTGCCAGCAGCCTGCTCCAGGGTGAGGGCTACACCTTC TRBV5-6 NA NA TRBJ1-2
CASSFRVNSPLHF TGTGCCAGCAGTTTTAGAGTTAATTCACCCCTCCACTTT TRBV27 NA NA TRBJ1-6
CASSLAHSGYNEQFF TGTGCCAGCAGCTTAGCGCATAGCGGCTACAATGAGCAGTTCTTC TRBV7-9 NA NA TRBJ2-1
CASSERGSGTQYF TGTGCCAGCAGCGAAAGGGGGTCGGGGACCCAGTACTTC TRBV6-1 once NA TRBJ2-5
CASSPLVIGGGRPGYTF TGTGCCAGTAGTCCATTGGTAATTGGGGGCGGACGTCCGGGCTACACCTTC TRBV19 NA NA TRBJ1-2
CASSVQGKSEAFF TGTGCCAGCAGCGTACAGGGGAAATCTGAAGCTTTCTTT TRBV9 NA NA TRBJ1-1
CASSSSPQGYSGNTIYF TGTGCCAGCAGCTCAAGCCCCCAGGGTTACTCTGGAAACACCATATATTTT TRBV7-6 few NA TRBJ1-3
CASSYTHEQYF TGTGCCAGCAGCTACACCCACGAGCAGTACTTC TRBV5-6 NA NA TRBJ2-7
CASSQEEGDQPQHF TGCGCCAGCAGCCAAGAAGAGGGCGATCAGCCCCAGCATTTT TRBV4-1 many NA TRBJ1-5
CASSPYRTNYGYTF TGTGCCAGCAGCCCTTACAGGACTAACTATGGCTACACCTTC TRBV6-5 NA NA TRBJ1-2
CASSLRQGEAFF TGTGCCAGCAGCTTGAGACAGGGAGAAGCTTTCTTT TRBV7-6 NA TRBD1 TRBJ1-1
CASSPRRGTTKNTEAFF TGTGCCAGCAGCCCACGCCGGGGAACTACTAAGAACACTGAAGCTTTCTTT TRBV7-2 NA NA TRBJ1-1
CASSYDRNQPQHF TGTGCCAGCAGTTACGACAGAAATCAGCCCCAGCATTTT TRBV6-5 NA NA TRBJ1-5
CAISWDSTYEQYF TGTGCCATCAGTTGGGACAGCACCTACGAGCAGTACTTC TRBV10-3 NA TRBD1 TRBJ2-7
CASSFRDRLTYGYTF TGTGCCAGCAGTTTCCGAGACAGGCTCACCTATGGCTACACCTTC TRBV27 NA NA TRBJ1-2